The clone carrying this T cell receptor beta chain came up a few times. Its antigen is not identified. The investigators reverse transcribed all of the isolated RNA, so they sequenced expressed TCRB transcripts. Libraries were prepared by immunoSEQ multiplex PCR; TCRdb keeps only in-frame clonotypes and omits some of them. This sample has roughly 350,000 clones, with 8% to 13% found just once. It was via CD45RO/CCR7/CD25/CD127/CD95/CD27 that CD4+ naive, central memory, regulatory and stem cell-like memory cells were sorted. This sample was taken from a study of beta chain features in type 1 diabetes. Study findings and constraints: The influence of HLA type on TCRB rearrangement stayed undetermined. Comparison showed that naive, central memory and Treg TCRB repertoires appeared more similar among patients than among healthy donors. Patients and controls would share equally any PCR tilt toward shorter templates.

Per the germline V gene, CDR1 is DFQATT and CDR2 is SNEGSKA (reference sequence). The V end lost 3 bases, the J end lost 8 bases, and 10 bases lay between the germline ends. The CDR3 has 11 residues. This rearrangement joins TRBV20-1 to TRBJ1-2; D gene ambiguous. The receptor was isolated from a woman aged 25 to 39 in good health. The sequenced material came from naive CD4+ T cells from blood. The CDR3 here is CSARSERGYTF. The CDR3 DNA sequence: TGCAGTGCTAGGAGTGAGAGAGGCTACACCTTC.